This paragraph covers one T cell receptor beta chain sequence. Measured with immunoSEQ multiplex PCR; TCRdb has only the in-frame clones, and not every one. The sample holds more than 400,000 clones; roughly 88% are singletons and the top ten take more than 0.55%. Trimming pared 0 bases from V and 10 bases from J, leaving 11 bases between. Germline-derived CDR1 and CDR2 are SGDLS and YYNGEE. The CDR3 extends over 13 amino acids. Participants were aged 18 to 89 years from roughly 25 US areas. The data were taken from a study of blood T cell repertoires in COVID-19. The source material was PBMCs or T cells enriched from blood (not recorded which). V usage is TRBV9 and J usage is TRBJ2-1; D remains ambiguous. This sequence originates from a young man who had recovered from COVID-19. The CDR3 DNA is TGTGCCAGCAGCGTAGGTAACGTCGGGGAGCAGTTCTTC. Its translation is CASSVGNVGEQFF.